The 23 T cell receptor beta chains below all came from one sample that was sequenced in a study of CD8 T cells in Susac syndrome (dated by TCRdb to about 2019). The library was prepared using the immunoSEQ multiplex PCR assay. RNA was extracted using the RNeasy kit, and about 0.45 to 1 ug of the RNA was reverse transcribed with random hexamers. Through fastp at Q25 and MiXCR, TCRdb rebuilt clones from the public reads, retaining in-frame beta chains. For every CDR3 protein sequence, its rows merge into one entry that carries the most common genes and DNA. The sample includes 110,000 to 150,000 distinct CDR3 sequences, with around 94% observed a single time. The top ten constitute approximately 0.3% of the sample. Sequenced sample: CD8+ T cells from PBMCs. The receptors stem from a human donor in good health.

J is TRBJ2-3 and V is TRBV7-8, with TRBD2 identical over 7 bases. The germline V gene encodes CDR1 SGHVS and CDR2 FQNEAQ. With 3 bases clipped from V and 5 bases from J, the junction kept 8 bases outside the gene matches. The CDR3 has 15 residues. The CDR3 region is CASSFFVAGEDTQYF. CDR3 in DNA: TGTGCCAGCAGCTTTTTTGTTGCGGGGGAAGATACGCAGTATTTT.

The chain employs TRBV27 and TRBJ2-7; 9 positions agree with TRBD1. With V trimmed by 7 bases and J by 5 bases, 6 bases remained unmatched. There are 13 residues in the CDR3. Germline-derived CDR1 and CDR2 are MNHEY and SMNVEV (reference sequence). CDR3 sequence (DNA): TGTGCCAGCATTGGGGACAGGGAAGACGAGCAGTACTTC. Translated, it gives CASIGDREDEQYF.

This clonotype has a single count. The V call is TRBV7-2, the J call TRBJ2-7; TRBD1 might be the D (6 bases). There are 14 residues in the CDR3. Trimming removed 4 bases at V and 1 base at J, with 11 bases between. Germline CDR1 is SGHTA and CDR2 is FQGNSA. For the CDR3, the DNA is TGTGCCAGCAGCTGGGGGCTGGGATCCTACGAGCAGTACTTC. Amino acids: CASSWGLGSYEQYF. Drawing the rest from reference TRBV7-2 and TRBJ2-7, the complete variable domain is GAGVSQSPSNKVTEKGKDVELRCDPISGHTALYWYRQSLGQGLEFLIYFQGNSAPDKSGLPSDRFSAERTGGSVSTLTIQRTQQEDSAVYLCASSWGLGSYEQYFGPGTRLTVT.

The chain carries TRBV4-1 and TRBJ1-2, with D perhaps TRBD1 (6 bases). The CDR3 length is 13 residues. CDR1 MGHRA and CDR2 YSYEKL come from the germline V gene. Trimming shortened V by 1 base and J by 6 bases, and 9 bases separated the two germline ends. This CDR3 is CASSQVAGDGYTF. CDR3 nucleotide sequence: TGCGCCAGCAGCCAAGTGGCAGGGGATGGCTACACCTTC.

This clonotype was found once. The genes are TRBV7-6 and TRBJ2-1; perhaps D is TRBD1 or TRBD2 (6 bases each). V was pared by 3 bases and J by 8 bases, with 17 bases between. The CDR3 sequence is 15 residues long. Per the germline V gene, CDR1 is SGHVS and CDR2 is FNYEAQ. CDR3 sequence (DNA): TGTGCCAGCAGCTTCGCGGCTCGGGGGCTGGATGAGCAGTTCTTC. It specifies CASSFAARGLDEQFF.

V is TRBV27 and J is TRBJ2-5; D possibly matches TRBD1 or TRBD2 (5 bases each). The germline V gene has CDR1 MNHEY and CDR2 SMNVEV (reference sequence). The CDR3 contains 14 residues. V was pared by 1 base and J by 1 base, with 7 bases between. DNA for the CDR3: TGTGCCAGCAGTTTATGGGGACCCCAAGAGACCCAGTACTTC. As protein: CASSLWGPQETQYF.

The chain joins TRBV25-1 to TRBJ2-7; TRBD1 matches 8 bases. From germline, CDR1 is MGHDK and CDR2 SYGVNS. The junction had 6 bases not matched to a gene; V was cut back by 2 bases and J by 3 bases. The CDR3 extends over 15 amino acids. The CDR3 loop is CASSEEATGVYEQYF. The CDR3, as DNA: TGTGCCAGCAGTGAAGAGGCGACAGGGGTCTACGAGCAGTACTTC.

The chain combines TRBV4-3 with TRBJ2-7; maybe TRBD2 (7 bases). With 5 bases removed from V and 4 bases from J, the gap between germline ends came to 18 bases. The CDR3 extends over 15 amino acids. Germline V CDR1 and CDR2: LGHNA, YSLEER. The CDR3 DNA reads as TGCGCCAGCAGCGGGAGCGGGATAGGGGGATACGAGCAGTACTTC. This sequence encodes CASSGSGIGGYEQYF.

This chain connects TRBV3-1 to TRBJ2-1; possible D gene TRBD2, 6 bases. The V end lost 0 bases, the J end lost 9 bases, and 15 bases lay between the germline ends. The CDR3 consists of 15 residues. Germline values: CDR1 LGHDT, CDR2 YNNKEL (reference sequence). The CDR3 nucleotides read TGTGCCAGCAGCCAAGACGGAGCGGGCCCCGGTGAGCAGTTCTTC. Translating it yields CASSQDGAGPGEQFF.

The chain employs TRBV14 and TRBJ2-1; 7 nucleotides match TRBD1. With 5 bases clipped from V and 8 bases from J, the junction kept 6 bases outside the gene matches. The V gene's germline CDR1 is SGHDN and CDR2 FVKESK. There are 13 residues in the CDR3. In DNA form, the CDR3 reads TGTGCCAGCAGCGAGGGACAGCTCGATGAGCAGTTCTTC. It translates to CASSEGQLDEQFF.

This chain links TRBV20-1 with TRBJ2-1, with 12 bases lining up with TRBD2. Germline trimming cut 5 bases from V and 3 bases from J; bases unmatched to any gene: 2. This CDR3 is 14 amino acids long. Germline assignment: CDR1 DFQATT and CDR2 SNEGSKA (reference sequence). CDR3 DNA sequence: TGCAGTGCTCGGACTAGCGGGATCTACAATGAGCAGTTCTTC. Its protein is CSARTSGIYNEQFF.

The chain joins TRBV27 to TRBJ2-1, with 7 bases aligning to TRBD2. The J segment lost 4 bases and the V segment lost 4 bases, leaving 13 bases of the junction unmatched. Germline CDR1 MNHEY, CDR2 SMNVEV (reference sequence). The CDR3 covers 17 residues. Written as DNA, the CDR3 is TGTGCCAGCAGTTATCGTTCCGGGAGGAAGGGATACAATGAGCAGTTCTTC. Its protein is CASSYRSGRKGYNEQFF.

V gene TRBV5-1 combines with J gene TRBJ2-5; tentatively, D is TRBD1 (5 bases). Trimming shortened V by 0 bases and J by 5 bases, and 14 bases separated the two germline ends. The CDR3 totals 15 residues. Looked up from germline, CDR1 is SGHRS and CDR2 is YFSETQ. The CDR3 nucleotides are TGCGCCAGCAGCTTGGAATGGGGCTTGGGGGAGACCCAGTACTTC. Its protein product is CASSLEWGLGETQYF.

The gene calls are TRBV6-6 and TRBJ1-2; D unclear. This CDR3 contains 13 residues. Germline-derived CDR1 and CDR2 are MNHNY and SVGAGI (reference sequence). Trimming took 10 bases from V and 4 from J, leaving 16 bases between them. The CDR3 spells CAISPMGSYGYTF. The CDR3 nucleotides are TGTGCCATCTCCCCGATGGGGAGCTATGGCTACACCTTC.

This chain links TRBV7-8 with TRBJ2-5; 8 positions agree with TRBD1. V trimming: 4 bases; J trimming: 4 bases; junction bases outside the gene matches: 11. CDR1 and CDR2 from the germline V gene are SGHVS and FQNEAQ. The CDR3 has 16 amino acids. CDR3: CASSSSMTGAGETQYF. The CDR3 DNA is TGTGCCAGCAGCTCCTCCATGACAGGGGCGGGAGAGACCCAGTACTTC.

The chain links TRBV29-1 to TRBJ2-1, with D tentatively TRBD2 (6 bases). Germline lookup yields CDR1 SQVTM and CDR2 ANQGSEA. The CDR3 spans 13 residues. V gave up 1 base and J gave up 8 bases, with 12 bases separating them. This chain's CDR3 is CSVEVGGKHEQFF. The CDR3 region has the DNA TGCAGCGTTGAAGTAGGAGGGAAGCATGAGCAGTTCTTC.

The chain has TRBV30 and TRBJ1-5, with D possibly TRBD1 on 5 matching bases. V was trimmed by 2 bases and J by 4 bases, leaving 6 bases between them. This CDR3 region has 12 residues. Germline CDR1 and CDR2: GTSNPN and SVGIG (reference sequence). The CDR3 DNA sequence: TGTGCCTGGAGTACAGGAAATCAGCCCCAGCATTTT. Protein product: CAWSTGNQPQHF.

This chain connects TRBV2 to TRBJ1-2; D perhaps matches TRBD1 (5 bases). Between the trimmed V and J ends, which lost 6 bases and 6 bases, there was a span of 20 bases. The CDR3 is 15 residues long. Germline CDR1 SNHLY, CDR2 FYNNEI. The CDR3, as DNA: TGTGCCAGCAGGGATTACCTCAGGGTCGGAGATGGCTACACCTTC. The encoded protein is CASRDYLRVGDGYTF.

This chain uses TRBV12-3 or TRBV12-4 with TRBJ2-1; 10 bases match TRBD2. V gave up 5 bases and J gave up 6 bases; unmatched junction bases: 7. CDR3 size: 15 residues. The CDR3 reads CASSLPLAGVNEQFF. In DNA form, the CDR3 reads TGTGCCAGCAGTCTCCCTCTAGCGGGAGTCAATGAGCAGTTCTTC.

This rearrangement joins TRBV6-5 to TRBJ2-7; TRBD2 might be the D (5 bases). The CDR3 runs to 14 residues. Germline values: CDR1 MNHEY, CDR2 SVGAGI. Trimming removed 4 bases at V and 2 bases at J, with 12 bases between. The CDR3 sequence: CASSFERLAYEQYF. The CDR3 coding sequence is TGTGCCAGCAGTTTCGAGCGGCTTGCCTACGAGCAGTACTTC.

V is TRBV5-6 and J is TRBJ2-1, with 8 bases that match TRBD2. The germline V gene encodes CDR1 SGHDT and CDR2 YYEEEE. The CDR3 loop spans 11 amino acids. V was clipped by 4 bases and J by 15 bases; unmatched bases: 6. The CDR3 DNA reads TGTGCCAGCAGCCTTGGACTAGCTGCGTTCTTC. Protein: CASSLGLAAFF.

This chain connects TRBV7-3 to TRBJ2-1, with TRBD1 identical over 7 bases. Germline values: CDR1 SGHTA, CDR2 FQGTGA. The length of the CDR3 is 15 residues. V trimming: 5 bases; J trimming: 0 bases; junction bases outside the gene matches: 4. The CDR3, as DNA: TGTGCCAGCAGCGAGACAGGGAGCTCCTACAATGAGCAGTTCTTC. Its protein product is CASSETGSSYNEQFF.

V is TRBV9 and J is TRBJ1-1, with D tentatively TRBD1 (6 bases). V lost 2 bases and J lost 8, with 16 bases in between. The CDR3 spans 14 residues. CDR1 is SGDLS and CDR2 is YYNGEE in the germline V gene. The CDR3 DNA follows: TGTGCCAGCAGCGTCGGGGGCCCAACTGCGGAAGCTTTCTTT. Its translation is CASSVGGPTAEAFF.